These 32 T cell receptor beta chains were sequenced from one sample in a study of blood T cell repertoires in COVID-19. Sequenced by immunoSEQ multiplex PCR; TCRdb stores in-frame clones only, minus some. This sample carries tens of thousands of clones, around 77% of them seen once, and the ten largest clones take approximately 2.1%. The sample comprised peripheral blood. These receptors all come from a man in his 70s with COVID-19, enrolled during active disease.

The gene calls are TRBV7-9 and TRBJ2-7, with TRBD1 as a possible D gene (5 bases). Germline V gene data show CDR1 as SEHNR and CDR2 as FQNEAQ (reference sequence). The CDR3 runs 13 residues. With 4 bases removed from V and 1 base from J, the gap between germline ends came to 8 bases. The CDR3 DNA follows: TGTGCCAGCAGCTCCCCAGGGTCCTACGAGCAGTACTTC. Translated: CASSSPGSYEQYF.

This clone came up a few times. This chain joins TRBV3-1 (or the pseudogene TRBV3-2) and TRBJ1-2; D remains ambiguous. V was shortened by 4 bases and J by 4 bases, with 16 bases between the two germline ends. CDR3 length equals 15 residues. CDR1 and CDR2 (germline): LGHDT, YNNKEL (reference sequence). CDR3: CASSLSHSPAYGYTF. The CDR3, as DNA: TGTGCCAGCAGCCTATCCCACAGTCCGGCCTATGGCTACACCTTC.

The CDR3 loop is CASSQSGGTDTQYF. DNA for the CDR3: TGTGCCAGCAGCCAATCGGGAGGGACAGATACGCAGTATTTT. V and J are TRBV3-1 (or the pseudogene TRBV3-2) and TRBJ2-3, with 8 bases that match TRBD2. With 2 bases clipped from V and 3 bases from J, the junction kept 1 base outside the gene matches. The CDR3 is 14 residues long. Germline CDR1 reads LGHDT; CDR2 reads YNNKEL (reference sequence).

The sample holds a few counts of this clone. The genes are TRBV5-4 and TRBJ1-1, with D possibly matching TRBD1 (6 bases). The germline CDR1 and CDR2 sequences are SGHNT and YYREEE (reference sequence). V was shortened by 0 bases and J by 4 bases, with 16 bases between the two germline ends. The CDR3 has 16 amino acids. The CDR3 region has the DNA TGTGCCAGCAGCTTGGATCTTGGGGGCTACCCCACTGAAGCTTTCTTT. Translation: CASSLDLGGYPTEAFF.

The genes are TRBV5-1 and TRBJ1-1, with D maybe TRBD1 (6 bases). CDR1 and CDR2 from the germline V gene are SGHRS and YFSETQ. V gave up 6 bases and J gave up 4 bases, with 13 bases separating them. The CDR3 covers 13 residues. CDR3 DNA sequence: TGCGCCAGCAACCTAAGGGGGAGCACTGAAGCTTTCTTT. This sequence encodes CASNLRGSTEAFF.

This clone was seen only a few times. The rearrangement uses TRBV7-2 and TRBJ1-3; D not certain. This CDR3 contains 15 residues. CDR1 is SGHTA and CDR2 is FQGNSA in the germline V gene. The ends were cut back, 4 bases at V and 3 bases at J, with 13 bases in the middle. The CDR3 protein is CASSSNGGRGNTIYF. The CDR3 DNA follows: TGTGCCAGCAGCTCTAATGGAGGCCGTGGAAACACCATATATTTT.

The rearrangement uses TRBV7-2 and TRBJ2-1; a weak D match, TRBD1 (5 bases). Trimming pared 1 base from V and 4 bases from J, leaving 8 bases between. The germline V gene encodes CDR1 SGHTA and CDR2 FQGNSA. The CDR3 has 14 amino acids. The CDR3: CASSLDKGYNEQFF. The CDR3 region has the DNA TGTGCCAGCAGCTTAGATAAGGGGTACAATGAGCAGTTCTTC. The full variable domain, in which reference TRBV7-2 and TRBJ2-1 provide the parts outside the CDR3, is GAGVSQSPSNKVTEKGKDVELRCDPISGHTALYWYRQSLGQGLEFLIYFQGNSAPDKSGLPSDRFSAERTGGSVSTLTIQRTQQEDSAVYLCASSLDKGYNEQFFGPGTRLTVL.

The J gene is TRBJ1-1, the V gene TRBV11-2, with D perhaps matching TRBD1 (5 bases). This CDR3 has 16 amino acids. V was shortened by 2 bases and J by 6 bases, with 19 bases between the two germline ends. Germline loops: CDR1 SGHAT, CDR2 FQNNGV. Written as DNA, the CDR3 is TGTGCCAGCAGCTTACTTAGTCCGGGCCTAGGGGCTGAAGCTTTCTTT. Translating it yields CASSLLSPGLGAEAFF.

The CDR3 loop reads CASSSPPGGRLGTQYF. The CDR3 bases are TGTGCCAGCAGCTCCCCCCCCGGCGGGAGGCTGGGGACCCAGTACTTC. The chain joins TRBV7-2 to TRBJ2-5; 8 positions match TRBD2. Unmatched junction bases numbered 14, after V lost 4 bases and J lost 7 bases. There are 16 residues in the CDR3. The germline CDR1 and CDR2 sequences are SGHTA and FQGNSA.

Concerning this clone itself: This same CDR3 is encoded by further DNA sequences in the sample. V is TRBV5-1 and J is TRBJ1-1, with TRBD1 matching 9 bases. The trim removed 3 bases at V and 5 bases at J, leaving 2 bases unmatched. Germline CDR1 and CDR2: SGHRS and YFSETQ. The CDR3 runs to 13 residues. CDR3 region: CASSSDRGTEAFF. The CDR3 DNA reads TGCGCCAGCAGCTCGGACAGGGGAACTGAAGCTTTCTTT.

The rearrangement uses TRBV7-8 and TRBJ2-6; TRBD1 matches 7 bases. Germline CDR1 SGHVS, CDR2 FQNEAQ. The CDR3 runs 15 residues. The V segment lost 3 bases and the J segment 2 bases; nucleotides outside the gene matches: 1. In DNA form, the CDR3 reads TGTGCCAGCAGCTTCGACAGGGCTGGGGCCAACGTCCTGACTTTC. Its protein product is CASSFDRAGANVLTF.

The gene calls are TRBV11-3 and TRBJ1-1; unclear D gene. Per germline, CDR1 SGHNT and CDR2 YENEEA. Trimming stripped 5 bases from V and 5 bases from J, with 15 bases between. The CDR3 has 14 residues. Here the CDR3 reads CASSLKAGTTEAFF. CDR3 bases: TGTGCCAGCAGCCTCAAGGCGGGAACTACTGAAGCTTTCTTT.

This chain joins TRBV6-5 and TRBJ1-1; unclear D gene. Trimming shortened V by 6 bases and J by 1 base, and 15 bases separated the two germline ends. The CDR3 has 15 residues. Germline values: CDR1 MNHEY, CDR2 SVGAGI. This CDR3 reads CASSPMRATNTEAFF. In DNA, the CDR3 is TGTGCCAGCAGCCCGATGAGGGCGACGAACACTGAAGCTTTCTTT.

This clone has just a few counts. The V call is TRBV28, the J call TRBJ1-1; no definite D call. V shed 1 base and J shed 4 bases, with 22 bases lying between them. CDR1 MDHEN and CDR2 SYDVKM come from the germline V gene. The CDR3 is 18 amino acids. DNA for the CDR3: TGTGCCAGCAGTTTATATCCCGCTCTGAGAGGGAGGAGCACTGAAGCTTTCTTT. Translating gives CASSLYPALRGRSTEAFF.

This CDR3 reads CASSQGLAGGPGSEQFF. The CDR3 DNA sequence: TGCGCCAGCAGCCAGGGACTAGCGGGAGGGCCGGGGAGTGAGCAGTTCTTC. V gene TRBV5-1 combines with J gene TRBJ2-1; TRBD2 matches 16 bases. V lost 4 bases to trimming and J lost 9 bases; unmatched junction nucleotides: 10. The CDR3 loop spans 17 amino acids. In germline, CDR1 is SGHRS, CDR2 YFSETQ.

This clone was seen a few times. This chain joins TRBV5-1 and TRBJ2-2; 8 bases fit TRBD1. After removal of 3 bases from V and 0 bases from J, the junction contained 7 bases not matched to a gene. The germline CDR1 and CDR2 sequences are SGHRS and YFSETQ. The CDR3 runs 17 residues. The CDR3 DNA is TGCGCCAGCAGCTCCCCCCGGGACAGGTCGAACACCGGGGAGCTGTTTTTT. Its protein product is CASSSPRDRSNTGELFF.

The chain links TRBV6-4 to TRBJ2-2, with unresolved D. This CDR3 region has 15 residues. The V and J ends lost 6 bases and 2 bases respectively, with 13 bases between them. Germline V CDR1 and CDR2: MRHNA, SNTAGT. The CDR3 nucleotides are TGTGCCAGCAGCCGGAACAGAGCTAACACCGGGGAGCTGTTTTTT. Translating it yields CASSRNRANTGELFF.

V usage is TRBV4-2 and J usage is TRBJ2-5; 7 bases are a match to TRBD2. The CDR3 totals 17 residues. The V segment lost 1 base and the J segment 4 bases; nucleotides outside the gene matches: 12. Germline V gives CDR1 LGHNA, CDR2 YNFKEQ. The CDR3 sequence is CASSQGTIGGSSETQYF. The CDR3 coding sequence is TGTGCCAGCAGCCAAGGCACGATTGGCGGGAGTTCAGAGACCCAGTACTTC.

CDR3 residues: CASGLVQGAGGPGDTGELFF. The CDR3 DNA reads TGTGCTAGTGGTTTGGTACAGGGAGCGGGAGGGCCCGGGGACACCGGGGAGCTGTTTTTT. This sequence joins TRBV12-5 and TRBJ2-2, with 10 positions matching TRBD2. V trimming: 0 bases; J trimming: 3 bases; junction bases outside the gene matches: 13. Per the germline V gene, CDR1 is LGHNT and CDR2 is FRNRAP. CDR3 size: 20 residues.

The gene calls are TRBV6-2 or TRBV6-3 and TRBJ1-4; 7 bases are shared with TRBD1. The trim removed 5 bases at V and 2 bases at J, leaving 8 bases unmatched. The CDR3 is made up of 16 amino acids. The germline V gene encodes CDR1 MNHEY and CDR2 SVGEGT. In nucleotides, the CDR3 is TGTGCCAGCAGTACAGACAGGGAAACGACTAATGAAAAACTGTTTTTT. It yields the protein CASSTDRETTNEKLFF.

The rearrangement links TRBV11-2 to TRBJ1-6; D is perhaps TRBD1 (5 bases). The CDR3 extends over 17 amino acids. Germline CDR1 and CDR2: SGHAT and FQNNGV. Trimming pared 0 bases from V and 3 bases from J, leaving 12 bases between. CDR3 nucleotide sequence: TGTGCCAGCAGCTTAGATCGGGCGGGGGGCTATAATTCACCCCTCCACTTT. Protein product: CASSLDRAGGYNSPLHF.

This clone occurred a few times. V usage is TRBV23-1 and J usage is TRBJ2-3, with 7 nucleotides matching TRBD2. TRBV23-1 is placed among ORFs of uncertain function. This CDR3 has 19 residues. Losses at the gene ends were 4 bases for V and 0 bases for J; bases not matched to a gene: 16. The CDR3 coding sequence is TGCGCCAGCAGTCCACCCATTGGCGGGAGAGGGACTAGCACAGATACGCAGTATTTT. This sequence encodes CASSPPIGGRGTSTDTQYF.

V and J are TRBV7-2 and TRBJ1-5, with TRBD1 as a possible D gene (6 bases). CDR1 SGHTA and CDR2 FQGNSA come from the germline V gene. The CDR3 consists of 13 residues. V was shortened by 5 bases and J by 7 bases, with 12 bases between the two germline ends. This CDR3 reads CASSTTGYQPQHF. The CDR3 nucleotides are TGTGCCAGCAGCACGACAGGTTACCAGCCCCAGCATTTT.

The chain uses TRBV5-1 and TRBJ2-1, with 9 bases aligning to TRBD2. This CDR3 has 16 amino acids. J lost 1 base, V lost 4 bases, and 6 bases had no gene match. CDR1 is SGHRS, CDR2 YFSETQ, per germline. CDR3 in DNA: TGCGCCAGCAGCCCAGCGGGGGGCCGTTCCTACAATGAGCAGTTCTTC. This sequence encodes CASSPAGGRSYNEQFF.

The chain is built from TRBV7-9 and TRBJ1-1; D perhaps matches TRBD1 (5 bases). Trimming stripped 5 bases from V and 4 bases from J, with 26 bases between. This CDR3 is built from 18 residues. Germline-derived CDR1 and CDR2 are SEHNR and FQNEAQ (reference sequence). CDR3 DNA: TGTGCCAGCAGCCTCCGGAGAGAGGCCAGCCACGGGGGCACTGAAGCTTTCTTT. It encodes CASSLRREASHGGTEAFF.

This rearrangement joins TRBV6-4 to TRBJ1-1; 8 bases are a match to TRBD1. Trimming at V came to 6 bases and at J to 5 bases, leaving 5 bases not matched to a gene. Germline values: CDR1 MRHNA, CDR2 SNTAGT. The CDR3 is 13 residues long. The CDR3 spells CASSRGPGTEAFF. Written as DNA, the CDR3 is TGTGCCAGCAGCAGGGGGCCTGGGACTGAAGCTTTCTTT.

The rearrangement links TRBV28 to TRBJ2-3; 9 bases are shared with TRBD2. There are 21 residues in the CDR3. CDR1 is MDHEN, CDR2 SYDVKM, per germline. Trimming took 1 base from V and 1 from J; bases not matched to a gene: 18. DNA of the CDR3: TGTGCCAGCAGTTTATACCCGTGGGGTAGCGGGAGAGGGGATCGCACAGATACGCAGTATTTT. Its translation is CASSLYPWGSGRGDRTDTQYF.

The chain carries TRBV15 and TRBJ1-3; a weak D match, TRBD1 (6 bases). Germline values: CDR1 LNHNV, CDR2 YYDKDF (reference sequence). The CDR3 length is 17 residues. V lost 1 base to trimming and J lost 3 bases, with 16 bases between them. The CDR3 region is CATSRGSGQGYGNTIYF. Written as DNA, the CDR3 is TGTGCCACCAGCAGAGGATCGGGCCAGGGGTATGGAAACACCATATATTTT. The whole variable domain, filled in from reference TRBV15 and TRBJ1-3, reads DAMVIQNPRYQVTQFGKPVTLSCSQTLNHNVMYWYQQKSSQAPKLLFHYYDKDFNNEADTPDNFQSRRPNTSFCFLDIRSPGLGDTAMYLCATSRGSGQGYGNTIYFGEGSWLTVV.

The chain uses TRBV27 and TRBJ2-7; 10 nucleotides match TRBD1. The CDR3 sequence is 17 residues long. Per the germline V gene, CDR1 is MNHEY and CDR2 is SMNVEV (reference sequence). Trimming at V came to 4 bases and at J to 4 bases, leaving 13 bases not matched to a gene. CDR3 nucleotides: TGTGCCAGCAGTTCAGGTCGGGGTGGGACAGGGGCGTACGAGCAGTACTTC. Protein: CASSSGRGGTGAYEQYF.

The chain combines TRBV28 with TRBJ1-2; the D gene is possibly TRBD1 (6 bases). The V and J ends lost 2 bases and 12 bases respectively, with 10 bases between them. Per germline, CDR1 MDHEN and CDR2 SYDVKM. CDR3 length equals 11 residues. The CDR3 reads CASSLDRRHTF. The CDR3 region has the DNA TGTGCCAGCAGTTTAGACAGGCGGCACACCTTC.

In nucleotides, the CDR3 is TGTGCCAGCATCTATCGTCGTGAAGCTTTCTTT. Encoded protein: CASIYRREAFF. The rearrangement joins TRBV28 to TRBJ1-1; no definite D call. CDR1 and CDR2 from the germline V gene are MDHEN and SYDVKM. V was cut by 7 bases and J by 7 bases, with 10 bases left in between. CDR3 length: 11 residues. Full variable domain (rest looked up from reference TRBV28 and TRBJ1-1): DVKVTQSSRYLVKRTGEKVFLECVQDMDHENMFWYRQDPGLGLRLIYFSYDVKMKEKGDIPEGYSVSREKKERFSLILESASTNQTSMYLCASIYRREAFFGQGTRLTVV.

This clone was recorded a few times. Other DNA sequences within the sample encode an identical CDR3. V usage is TRBV30 and J usage is TRBJ1-5, with 8 positions matching TRBD1. The V gene end was trimmed by 3 bases and the J gene end by 2 bases; junction bases not matched to a gene: 3. The CDR3 has 14 amino acids. In germline, CDR1 is GTSNPN, CDR2 SVGIG (reference sequence). The CDR3 loop is CAWSSGQGNQPQHF. CDR3 nucleotides: TGTGCCTGGAGCTCGGGACAGGGCAATCAGCCCCAGCATTTT.